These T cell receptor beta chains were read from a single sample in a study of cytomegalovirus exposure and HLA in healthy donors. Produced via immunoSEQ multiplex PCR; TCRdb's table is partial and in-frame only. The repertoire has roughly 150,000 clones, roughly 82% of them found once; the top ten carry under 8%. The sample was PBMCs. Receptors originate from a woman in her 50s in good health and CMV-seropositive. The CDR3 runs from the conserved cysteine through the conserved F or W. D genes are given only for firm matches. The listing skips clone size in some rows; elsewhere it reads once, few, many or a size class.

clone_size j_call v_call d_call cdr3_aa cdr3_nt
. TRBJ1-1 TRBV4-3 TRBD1 CASTRDRESGTEAFF TGCGCCAGCACTCGGGACAGGGAATCGGGCACTGAAGCTTTCTTT
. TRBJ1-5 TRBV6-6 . CASTPPPRGRIQPQHF TGTGCCAGCACCCCTCCCCCCAGGGGCAGGATTCAGCCCCAGCATTTT
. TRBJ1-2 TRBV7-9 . CASSLDGRKSPQGGYTF TGTGCCAGCAGCTTGGACGGTCGAAAATCCCCTCAGGGGGGCTACACCTTC
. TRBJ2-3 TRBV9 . CASSVDPGTHTDTQYF TGTGCCAGCAGCGTAGACCCTGGTACACACACAGATACGCAGTATTTT
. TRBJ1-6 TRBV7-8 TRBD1 CASSLVVGPTGTGSESPLHF TGTGCCAGCAGCTTAGTCGTGGGGCCAACCGGGACAGGTTCTGAATCACCCCTCCACTTT
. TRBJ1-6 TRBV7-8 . CASSRVSPGGGSPLHF TGTGCCAGCTCCCGAGTTTCCCCCGGAGGAGGTTCACCCCTCCACTTT
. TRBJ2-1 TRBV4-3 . CASSQERVNEQFF TGCGCCAGCAGCCAAGAGCGAGTCAATGAGCAGTTCTTC
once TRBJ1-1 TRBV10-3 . CAISQTGTEAFF TGTGCCATCAGTCAGACAGGTACTGAAGCTTTCTTT
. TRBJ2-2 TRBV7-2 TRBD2 CASSQIAGGVTGELFF TGTGCCAGCAGCCAAATAGCGGGGGGCGTCACCGGGGAGCTGTTTTTT
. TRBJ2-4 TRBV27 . CASSQIAKNIQYF TGTGCCAGCAGTCAAATAGCCAAAAACATTCAGTACTTC
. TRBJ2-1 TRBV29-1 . CSVPDEDTYNEQFF TGCAGCGTCCCAGATGAGGACACCTACAATGAGCAGTTCTTC